The next 25 T cell receptor beta chains were all read from a single sample in a study of T-cell memory formation after mild COVID-19. MiXCR was run by TCRdb on the 5' RACE reads, yielding one entry per CDR3 protein. The table has tens of thousands of distinct CDR3 sequences, 9.5% to 15% seen once. The sequenced sample consisted of PBMCs or a T cell subset sorted from them (not recorded which). The receptors come from a man aged 18-30 years who had mild COVID-19 (a few samples of this study predate the infection). Cell type and time point are not known.

In this sample, this clonotype turned up a few times. The V gene is TRBV27, the J gene TRBJ2-5, with D perhaps matching TRBD1 or TRBD2 (5 bases each). The CDR3 length is 11 residues. Germline V gives CDR1 MNHEY, CDR2 SMNVEV (reference sequence). Trimming took 4 bases from V and 7 from J, leaving 7 bases between them. CDR3 region: CASSWGRTQYF. In nucleotides, the CDR3 is TGTGCCAGCAGTTGGGGGAGGACCCAGTACTTC.

This clonotype was found many times. The rearrangement uses TRBV20-1 and TRBJ2-7; unclear D gene. The ends were cut back, 0 bases at V and 3 bases at J, with 12 bases in the middle. This CDR3 spans 14 amino acids. Per germline, CDR1 DFQATT and CDR2 SNEGSKA (reference sequence). This chain's CDR3 is CSARDRAGIYEQYV. In DNA, the CDR3 is TGCAGTGCTAGAGATCGGGCAGGTATCTACGAGCAGTACGTC.

This sequence joins TRBV4-1 and TRBJ2-7, with D possibly matching TRBD2 (7 bases). In germline, CDR1 is MGHRA, CDR2 YSYEKL. The V end was cut by 1 base, the J end by 3 bases, with 10 bases between. The CDR3 consists of 14 residues. CDR3 amino acids: CASSQVGGHYEQYF. CDR3 bases: TGCGCCAGCAGCCAAGTCGGGGGGCACTACGAGCAGTACTTC.

This clonotype has more than one count but fewer than ten. The chain links TRBV20-1 to TRBJ2-7, with TRBD1 matching over 9 bases. The CDR3 runs 14 residues. The V segment lost 6 bases and the J segment 3 bases; nucleotides outside the gene matches: 9. From germline, CDR1 is DFQATT and CDR2 SNEGSKA (reference sequence). CDR3 in amino acids: CSATGRDRVYEQYF. In DNA form, the CDR3 reads TGCAGTGCAACGGGACGGGACAGGGTCTACGAGCAGTACTTC.

In its sample, this clonotype was seen many times. This chain connects TRBV7-8 to TRBJ2-2, with TRBD2 as a possible D gene (6 bases). Trimming took off 1 base at V and 2 bases at J, with 11 bases between the two ends. The CDR3 contains 16 residues. Germline CDR1 SGHVS, CDR2 FQNEAQ. The CDR3 DNA follows: TGTGCCAGCAGCTTAGGCTCGGGGGTCAACACCGGGGAGCTGTTTTTT. Its protein product is CASSLGSGVNTGELFF.

V usage is TRBV7-6 and J usage is TRBJ2-1; 10 bases are shared with TRBD2. The CDR3 length is 18 residues. Per germline, CDR1 SGHVS and CDR2 FNYEAQ. V gave up 1 base and J gave up 0 bases; unmatched junction bases: 6. The CDR3 here is CASSLVVAGGPSYNEQFF. In DNA, the CDR3 is TGTGCCAGCAGCTTAGTAGTAGCGGGGGGCCCCTCCTACAATGAGCAGTTCTTC.

This clonotype was seen more than once but under ten times. The V and J genes are TRBV7-2 and TRBJ2-3; TRBD2 agrees at 8 bases. CDR1 is SGHTA and CDR2 is FQGNSA in the germline V gene. The CDR3 is 15 amino acids. V was clipped by 4 bases and J by 4 bases; unmatched bases: 7. The CDR3 protein is CASSSRTSLADTQYF. As DNA, the CDR3 is TGTGCCAGCAGCTCCCGGACTAGCCTGGCAGATACGCAGTATTTT.

This clonotype came up a few times. This chain links TRBV5-1 with TRBJ2-3; D is undetermined. V was clipped by 0 bases and J by 0 bases, with 11 bases between them. This CDR3 has 16 amino acids. Germline CDR1 SGHRS, CDR2 YFSETQ. The chain's CDR3 is CASSLDGLSSTDTQYF. For the CDR3, the DNA is TGCGCCAGCAGCTTGGATGGGCTCTCTAGCACAGATACGCAGTATTTT.

The chain combines TRBV7-9 with TRBJ2-5; D is perhaps TRBD2 (7 bases). The V end lost 4 bases, the J end lost 4 bases, and 13 bases lay between the germline ends. Looked up from germline, CDR1 is SEHNR and CDR2 is FQNEAQ (reference sequence). The CDR3 has 14 amino acids. CDR3: CASSWGPGGETQYF. Written as DNA, the CDR3 is TGTGCCAGCAGCTGGGGGCCGGGGGGAGAGACCCAGTACTTC.

This clonotype was seen only a few times. V and J are TRBV14 and TRBJ2-1, with 7 bases fitting TRBD2. The CDR3 sequence is 14 residues long. CDR1 and CDR2 (germline): SGHDN, FVKESK. V shed 6 bases, J shed 6 bases, and the junction held 8 bases outside the gene matches. CDR3 nucleotides: TGTGCCAGCAGAGAGGGAGGGTTCGGCAATGAGCAGTTCTTC. Translating it yields CASREGGFGNEQFF. The whole variable domain, remainder taken from reference TRBV14 and TRBJ2-1, is EAGVTQFPSHSVIEKGQTVTLRCDPISGHDNLYWYRRVMGKEIKFLLHFVKESKQDESGMPNNRFLAERTGGTYSTLKVQPAELEDSGVYFCASREGGFGNEQFFGPGTRLTVL.

This clonotype turned up a few times. The gene calls are TRBV27 and TRBJ1-1, with a tentative D call TRBD1 (5 bases). CDR1 MNHEY and CDR2 SMNVEV come from the germline V gene (reference sequence). The CDR3 length is 15 residues. Deletions cut 5 bases from V and 3 bases from J, with 16 bases between. The CDR3 loop reads CASSQTSGGYTEAFF. The CDR3 DNA reads TGTGCCAGCAGTCAAACGTCTGGGGGGTACACTGAAGCTTTCTTT.

V usage is TRBV4-1 and J usage is TRBJ2-6; tentatively, D is TRBD1 or TRBD2 (5 bases each). This CDR3 spans 16 amino acids. The V gene's germline CDR1 is MGHRA and CDR2 YSYEKL. The ends were cut back, 3 bases at V and 2 bases at J, with 11 bases in the middle. CDR3 region: CASSHGQGAGANVLTF. The CDR3 DNA sequence: TGCGCCAGCAGCCATGGGCAGGGAGCTGGGGCCAACGTCCTGACTTTC.

CDR3 amino acids: CASSPPGQVSGELFF. DNA of the CDR3: TGTGCCAGCAGTCCCCCGGGACAGGTCTCCGGGGAGCTGTTTTTT. This rearrangement joins TRBV12-3 or TRBV12-4 to TRBJ2-2, with 8 nucleotides matching TRBD1. V gave up 5 bases and J gave up 6 bases; unmatched junction bases: 8. The CDR3 is made up of 15 amino acids.

This clonotype was seen at least ten times. The rearrangement uses TRBV7-6 and TRBJ2-1, with D unresolved. This CDR3 contains 11 residues. Per the germline V gene, CDR1 is SGHVS and CDR2 is FNYEAQ. The V end lost 2 bases, the J end lost 6 bases, and 2 bases lay between the germline ends. The CDR3 bases are TGTGCCAGCAGCTTATTCAATGAGCAGTTCTTC. Protein: CASSLFNEQFF.

In its sample, this clonotype was seen a few times. The chain employs TRBV7-2 and TRBJ2-3, with 7 bases that match TRBD1. Looked up from germline, CDR1 is SGHTA and CDR2 is FQGNSA. The CDR3 loop spans 15 amino acids. J lost 1 base, V lost 5 bases, and 6 bases had no gene match. Here the CDR3 reads CASSRRDSGTDTQYF. The CDR3 DNA follows: TGTGCCAGCAGCCGCCGGGACAGCGGCACAGATACGCAGTATTTT.

This clonotype occurred a few times. The chain recombines TRBV7-9 with TRBJ2-1; D may be TRBD2 (7 bases). The germline V gene has CDR1 SEHNR and CDR2 FQNEAQ (reference sequence). The V end was cut by 5 bases, the J end by 4 bases, with 15 bases between. This CDR3 is built from 15 residues. The CDR3 DNA follows: TGTGCCAGCAGCCCCCGGGGGGCAGGTTACAATGAGCAGTTCTTC. Encoded protein: CASSPRGAGYNEQFF.

This chain connects TRBV29-1 to TRBJ2-1; 7 bases align to TRBD1. The germline V gene encodes CDR1 SQVTM and CDR2 ANQGSEA. The CDR3 has 15 amino acids. The junction had 13 bases not matched to a gene; V was cut back by 3 bases and J by 8 bases. The DNA for the CDR3 is TGCAGCGTTGATCTAGGGGGCCCCAGGGGAGATGAGCAGTTCTTC. Translating gives CSVDLGGPRGDEQFF.

This clonotype was seen at least ten times. The chain recombines TRBV6-5 with TRBJ2-7; weak D call: TRBD2 (5 bases). CDR3 length: 14 amino acids. Germline V gene lookup returns CDR1 MNHEY and CDR2 SVGAGI. The ends were cut back, 2 bases at V and 5 bases at J, with 13 bases in the middle. CDR3 region: CASSYGGYGDEQYV. The DNA for the CDR3 is TGTGCCAGCAGTTACGGTGGGTACGGGGACGAGCAGTACGTC.

The chain is built from TRBV28 and TRBJ2-5; 9 nucleotides match TRBD2. Germline trimming cut 10 bases from V and 8 bases from J; bases unmatched to any gene: 11. Germline CDR1 is MDHEN and CDR2 is SYDVKM. The CDR3 runs 13 residues. The CDR3 coding sequence is TGTGCCACCAGACTTGGGACTAGCCTTACCCAGTACTTC. Its protein is CATRLGTSLTQYF.

Written as DNA, the CDR3 is TGTGCCAGCAGTGAATGGGGGCGACAGGGAGGAGGGGCCGGGGAGCTGTTTTTT. This sequence encodes CASSEWGRQGGGAGELFF. This chain uses TRBV25-1 with TRBJ2-2; maybe TRBD1 (7 bases). Germline V gene lookup returns CDR1 MGHDK and CDR2 SYGVNS. This CDR3 contains 18 residues. Trimming stripped 1 base from V and 6 bases from J, with 21 bases between.

This clonotype was seen repeatedly, ten times or more. J is TRBJ1-1 and V is TRBV7-9; the D is unclear. There are 12 residues in the CDR3. The ends were cut back, 6 bases at V and 8 bases at J, with 13 bases in the middle. The germline V gene has CDR1 SEHNR and CDR2 FQNEAQ (reference sequence). CDR3 DNA: TGTGCCAGCAGTCCCCGCGAGGTGGAAGCTTTCTTT. Encoded protein: CASSPREVEAFF.

This clonotype occurred a few times. CDR3 nucleotide sequence: TGTGCCAGTAGCCCGGGACCGAGCTATGGCTACACCTTC. This codes for CASSPGPSYGYTF. This chain joins TRBV19 and TRBJ1-2; weak D call: TRBD1 (5 bases). The CDR3 covers 13 residues. The germline V and J ends were trimmed by 6 bases and 4 bases, with 12 bases remaining between them. In germline, CDR1 is LNHDA, CDR2 SQIVND (reference sequence).

This clonotype was seen a handful of times. The V call is TRBV5-5, the J call TRBJ1-1; D not resolved. Germline V lookup: CDR1 SGHKS, CDR2 YYEKEE (reference sequence). CDR3 length: 14 residues. V lost 0 bases to trimming and J lost 1 base, with 7 bases between them. CDR3 bases: TGTGCCAGCAGCTTGGGATATGGGAACACTGAAGCTTTCTTT. Its protein product is CASSLGYGNTEAFF.

This chain links TRBV29-1 with TRBJ2-2, with TRBD2 as a possible D gene (6 bases). The CDR3 runs 12 residues. V was shortened by 8 bases and J by 4 bases, with 11 bases between the two germline ends. Germline-derived CDR1 and CDR2 are SQVTM and ANQGSEA. CDR3 amino acids: CSTSGGTGELFF. The CDR3 DNA sequence: TGCAGCACGTCCGGGGGCACCGGGGAGCTGTTTTTT.

The chain has TRBV6-5 and TRBJ1-1, with a tentative D call TRBD1 (6 bases). V was clipped by 2 bases and J by 6 bases, with 13 bases between them. The CDR3 is 14 residues long. Per germline, CDR1 MNHEY and CDR2 SVGAGI. CDR3 in amino acids: CASSYGGGQSEAFF. CDR3 nucleotide sequence: TGTGCCAGCAGTTACGGAGGGGGGCAGTCTGAAGCTTTCTTT.